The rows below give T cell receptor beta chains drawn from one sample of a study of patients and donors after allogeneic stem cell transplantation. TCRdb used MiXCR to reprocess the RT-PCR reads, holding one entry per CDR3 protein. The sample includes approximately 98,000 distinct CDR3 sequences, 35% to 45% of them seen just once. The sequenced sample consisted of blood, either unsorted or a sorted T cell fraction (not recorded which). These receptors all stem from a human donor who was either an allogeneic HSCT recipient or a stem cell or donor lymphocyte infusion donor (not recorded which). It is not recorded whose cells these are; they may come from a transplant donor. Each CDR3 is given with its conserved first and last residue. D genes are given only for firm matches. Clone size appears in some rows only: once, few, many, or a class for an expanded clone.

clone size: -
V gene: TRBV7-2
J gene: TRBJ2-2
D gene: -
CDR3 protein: CASSLLAGVGGLGELFF
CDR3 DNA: TGTGCCAGCAGCTTATTGGCGGGAGTAGGGGGCTTAGGGGAGCTGTTTTTT

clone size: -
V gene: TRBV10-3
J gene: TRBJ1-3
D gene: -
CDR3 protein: CAIRRHMSSGNTIYF
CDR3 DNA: TGTGCCATCAGAAGACACATGAGCTCTGGAAACACCATATATTTT

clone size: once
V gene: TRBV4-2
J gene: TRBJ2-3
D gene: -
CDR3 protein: CASSQEVAPTSTDTQYF
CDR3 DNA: TGTGCCAGCAGCCAAGAAGTCGCACCAACTAGCACAGATACGCAGTATTTT

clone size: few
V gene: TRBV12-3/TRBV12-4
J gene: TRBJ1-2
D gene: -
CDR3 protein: CASAQGGYYGYTF
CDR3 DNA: TGTGCCAGCGCCCAGGGAGGTTACTATGGCTACACCTTC

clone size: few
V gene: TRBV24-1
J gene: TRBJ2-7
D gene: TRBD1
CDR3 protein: CATSDTGTATYEQYF
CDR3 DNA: TGTGCCACCAGTGACACCGGGACAGCGACCTACGAGCAGTACTTC

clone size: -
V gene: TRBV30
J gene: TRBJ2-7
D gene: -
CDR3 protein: CAWSHSYEQYF
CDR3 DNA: TGTGCCTGGAGCCACTCCTACGAGCAGTACTTC

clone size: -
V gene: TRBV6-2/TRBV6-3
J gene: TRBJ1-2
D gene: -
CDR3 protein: CASSYSFREFYGYTF
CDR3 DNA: TGTGCCAGCAGTTACTCCTTCAGGGAATTCTATGGCTACACCTTC

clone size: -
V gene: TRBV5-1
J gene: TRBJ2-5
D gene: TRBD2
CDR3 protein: CASKRQGTSGQETQYF
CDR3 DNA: TGCGCCAGCAAGCGGCAGGGGACTAGCGGACAAGAGACCCAGTACTTC

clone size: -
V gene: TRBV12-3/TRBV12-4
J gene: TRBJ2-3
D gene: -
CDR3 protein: CASSLTRTDTQYF
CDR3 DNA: TGTGCCAGCAGTTTAACGCGCACAGATACGCAGTATTTT

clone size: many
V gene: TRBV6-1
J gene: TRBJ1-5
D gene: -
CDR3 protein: CASNSAAPGNQPQHF
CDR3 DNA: TGTGCCAGCAACTCGGCCGCGCCGGGCAATCAGCCCCAGCATTTT

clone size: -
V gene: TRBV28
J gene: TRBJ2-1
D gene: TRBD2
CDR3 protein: CASSLLREPELEQFF
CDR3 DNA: TGTGCCAGCAGTTTGTTGCGGGAGCCGGAATTGGAGCAGTTCTTC

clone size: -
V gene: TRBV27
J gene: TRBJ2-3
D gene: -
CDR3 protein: CASSYDSTDTQYF
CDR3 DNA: TGTGCCAGCAGTTACGACAGCACAGATACGCAGTATTTT

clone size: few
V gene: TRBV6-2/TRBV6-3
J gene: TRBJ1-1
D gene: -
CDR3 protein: CASSYEWTTMNTEAFF
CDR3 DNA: TGTGCCAGCAGTTACGAGTGGACAACCATGAACACTGAAGCTTTCTTT

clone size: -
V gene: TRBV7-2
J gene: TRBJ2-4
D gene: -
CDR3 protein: CASSPQGLLAKNIQYF
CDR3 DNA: TGTGCCAGCAGCCCACAGGGACTGTTAGCCAAAAACATTCAGTACTTC

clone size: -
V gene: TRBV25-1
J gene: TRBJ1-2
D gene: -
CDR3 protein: CASSASYGYTF
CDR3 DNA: TGTGCCAGCAGTGCTTCCTATGGCTACACCTTC

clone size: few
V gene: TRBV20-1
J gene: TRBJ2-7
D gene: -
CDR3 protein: CSANEGGTYEQYF
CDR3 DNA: TGCAGTGCTAACGAGGGCGGGACCTACGAGCAGTACTTC

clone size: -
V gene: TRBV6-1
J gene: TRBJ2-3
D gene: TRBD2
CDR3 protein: CASSDPLGTRFADTQYF
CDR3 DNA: TGTGCCAGCAGTGACCCTCTCGGGACTAGGTTCGCAGATACGCAGTATTTT

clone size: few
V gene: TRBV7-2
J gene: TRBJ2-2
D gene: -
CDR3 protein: CASSYDSWGELFF
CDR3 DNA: TGTGCCAGCAGCTACGACAGCTGGGGGGAGCTGTTTTTT

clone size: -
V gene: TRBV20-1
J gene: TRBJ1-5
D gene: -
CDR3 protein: CSALDRRLSNQPQHF
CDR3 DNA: TGCAGTGCCCTCGACAGGAGACTGAGCAATCAGCCCCAGCATTTT

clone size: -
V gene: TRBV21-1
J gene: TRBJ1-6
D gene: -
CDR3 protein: CASSKEAGAVCNSPLHF
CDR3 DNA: TGTGCCAGCAGCAAAGAGGCAGGGGCTGTTTGTAATTCACCCCTCCACTTT

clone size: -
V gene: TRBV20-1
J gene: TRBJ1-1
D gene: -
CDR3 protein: CSARDRRGPPEAFF
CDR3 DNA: TGCAGTGCTAGAGATAGGCGGGGGCCGCCTGAAGCTTTCTTT

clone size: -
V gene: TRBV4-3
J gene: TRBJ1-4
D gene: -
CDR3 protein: CASSQVAEFDGYEKLFF
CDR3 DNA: TGCGCCAGCAGCCAAGTTGCAGAGTTCGATGGGTATGAAAAACTGTTTTTT

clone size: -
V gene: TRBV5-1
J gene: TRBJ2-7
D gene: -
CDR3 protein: CASSPPENSYEQYF
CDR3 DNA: TGCGCCAGCAGTCCCCCGGAGAACTCCTACGAGCAGTACTTC

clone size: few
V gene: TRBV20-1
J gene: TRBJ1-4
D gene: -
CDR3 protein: CSARESTANEKLFF
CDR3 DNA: TGCAGTGCTAGGGAGTCGACAGCGAATGAAAAACTGTTTTTT

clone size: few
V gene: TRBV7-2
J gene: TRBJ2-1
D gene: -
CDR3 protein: CASSKEGVNEQFF
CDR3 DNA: TGTGCCAGCAGCAAAGAGGGCGTCAATGAGCAGTTCTTC

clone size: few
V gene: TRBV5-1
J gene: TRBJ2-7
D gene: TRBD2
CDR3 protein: CASSLGLAEAYEQYF
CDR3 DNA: TGCGCCAGCAGCTTGGGACTAGCGGAAGCCTACGAGCAGTACTTC

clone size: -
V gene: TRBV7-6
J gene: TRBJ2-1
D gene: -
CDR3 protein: CASSLRVYNEQFF
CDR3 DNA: TGTGCCAGCAGCTTGCGGGTTTACAATGAGCAGTTCTTC

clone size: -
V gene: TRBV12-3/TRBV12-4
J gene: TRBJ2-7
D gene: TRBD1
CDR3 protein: CASSRQGGYEQYF
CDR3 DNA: TGTGCCAGCAGTCGACAGGGCGGCTACGAGCAGTACTTC

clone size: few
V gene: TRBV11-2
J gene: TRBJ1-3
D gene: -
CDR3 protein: CASSPPGRGNTIYF
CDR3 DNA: TGTGCCAGCAGCCCCCCAGGGAGGGGAAACACCATATATTTT

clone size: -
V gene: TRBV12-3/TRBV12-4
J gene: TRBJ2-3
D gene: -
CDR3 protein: CASSPGRHRTDTQYF
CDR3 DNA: TGTGCCAGCAGCCCAGGCAGGCACCGCACAGATACGCAGTATTTT

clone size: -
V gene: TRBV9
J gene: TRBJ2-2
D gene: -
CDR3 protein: CASRADGNTGELFF
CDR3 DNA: TGTGCCAGCAGAGCGGATGGAAACACCGGGGAGCTGTTTTTT

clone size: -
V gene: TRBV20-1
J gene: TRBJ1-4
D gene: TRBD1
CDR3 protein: CSVGQGGSNEKLFF
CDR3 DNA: TGCAGTGTCGGCCAGGGGGGGAGTAATGAAAAACTGTTTTTT

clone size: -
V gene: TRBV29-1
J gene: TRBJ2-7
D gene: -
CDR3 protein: CSVATLGRSYEQYF
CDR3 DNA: TGCAGCGTTGCTACCCTTGGGCGTTCCTACGAGCAGTACTTC

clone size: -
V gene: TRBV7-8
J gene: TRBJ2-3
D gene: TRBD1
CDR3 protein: CASSSLPGQGKTDTQYF
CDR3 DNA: TGTGCCAGCAGCTCCCTACCGGGACAGGGGAAAACAGATACGCAGTATTTT

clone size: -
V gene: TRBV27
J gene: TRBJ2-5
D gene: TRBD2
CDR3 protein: CASTPSGRGETQYF
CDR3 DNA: TGTGCCAGCACCCCCAGCGGGAGGGGAGAGACCCAGTACTTC

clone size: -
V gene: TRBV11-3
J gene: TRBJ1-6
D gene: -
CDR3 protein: CASSYRDSPLHF
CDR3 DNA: TGTGCCAGCAGCTACAGGGATTCACCCCTCCACTTT

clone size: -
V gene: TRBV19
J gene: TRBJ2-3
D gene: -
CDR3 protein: CASSITTGLSTDTQYF
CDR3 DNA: TGTGCCAGTAGTATAACTACAGGTCTGAGCACAGATACGCAGTATTTT

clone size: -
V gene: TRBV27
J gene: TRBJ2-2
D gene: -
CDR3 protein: CASSPWTTGELFF
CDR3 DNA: TGTGCCAGCAGTCCCTGGACTACCGGGGAGCTGTTTTTT

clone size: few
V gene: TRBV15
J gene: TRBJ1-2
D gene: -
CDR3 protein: CATSRVPEDYGYTF
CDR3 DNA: TGTGCCACCAGCAGAGTCCCTGAGGACTATGGCTACACCTTC

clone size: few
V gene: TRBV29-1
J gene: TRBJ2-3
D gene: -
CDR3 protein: CSVEDRTNRDTQYF
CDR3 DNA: TGCAGCGTTGAAGACCGGACCAACAGGGATACGCAGTATTTT

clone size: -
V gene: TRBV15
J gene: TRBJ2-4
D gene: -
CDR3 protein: CATGSRDGKNIQYF
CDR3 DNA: TGTGCCACCGGCAGCCGGGACGGCAAAAACATTCAGTACTTC

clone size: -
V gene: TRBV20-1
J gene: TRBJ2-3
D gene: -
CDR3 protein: CSATTWTVDTQYF
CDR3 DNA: TGCAGTGCTACCACCTGGACCGTAGATACGCAGTATTTT

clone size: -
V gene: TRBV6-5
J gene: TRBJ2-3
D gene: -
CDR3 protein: CASMRSRPGDTQYF
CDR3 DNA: TGTGCCAGCATGAGAAGTAGGCCCGGGGATACGCAGTATTTT

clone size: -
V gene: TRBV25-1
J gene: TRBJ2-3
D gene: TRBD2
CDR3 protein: CASSLAGASTDTQYF
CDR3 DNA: TGTGCCAGCAGCTTAGCGGGAGCGAGCACAGATACGCAGTATTTT

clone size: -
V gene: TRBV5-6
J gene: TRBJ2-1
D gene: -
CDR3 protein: CASSLGTFGEQFF
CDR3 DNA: TGTGCCAGCAGCTTAGGAACGTTCGGTGAGCAGTTCTTC

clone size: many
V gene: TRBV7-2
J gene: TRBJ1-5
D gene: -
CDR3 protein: CASSLQGNQPQHF
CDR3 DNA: TGTGCCAGCAGTTTACAAGGGAATCAGCCCCAGCATTTT

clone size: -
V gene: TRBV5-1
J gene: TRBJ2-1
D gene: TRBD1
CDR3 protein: CASTGTAYNEQFF
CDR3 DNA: TGCGCCAGCACCGGGACAGCGTACAATGAGCAGTTCTTC

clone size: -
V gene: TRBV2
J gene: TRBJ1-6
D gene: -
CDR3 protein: CASSGGGRNSPLHF
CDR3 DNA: TGTGCCAGCAGTGGGGGAGGGAGAAATTCACCCCTCCACTTT